A single sample is the source of the 4 T cell receptor beta chains below, sequenced in a study of T cells after yellow fever vaccination. Each CDR3 protein gets one entry after TCRdb re-called the 5' RACE reads with MiXCR. The sample holds fewer than 400,000 distinct CDR3 sequences, about 10% seen once. This sample comprised CD4+ T cells sorted from PBMCs, obtained 45 days after the yellow fever booster vaccination. The receptors were sampled from a man younger than 35 who received the YFV17D yellow fever vaccine.

This clonotype appeared many times. The chain combines TRBV7-9 with TRBJ2-2; 10 nucleotides match TRBD2. Looked up from germline, CDR1 is SEHNR and CDR2 is FQNEAQ (reference sequence). The V gene end was trimmed by 5 bases and the J gene end by 2 bases; junction bases not matched to a gene: 2. This CDR3 is 15 amino acids long. The DNA for the CDR3 is TGTGCCAGCAGCCGACTAGCGGGTAACACCGGGGAGCTGTTTTTT. Translating gives CASSRLAGNTGELFF.

This sequence joins TRBV20-1 and TRBJ1-1; 7 bases agree with TRBD1. This CDR3 contains 14 residues. V shed 6 bases, J shed 7 bases, and the junction held 14 bases outside the gene matches. The germline gives CDR1 DFQATT, CDR2 SNEGSKA (reference sequence). Here the CDR3 reads CSARQGRGLGEAFF. CDR3 nucleotide sequence: TGCAGTGCCAGACAGGGACGGGGGTTGGGTGAAGCTTTCTTT.

V usage is TRBV24-1 and J usage is TRBJ2-2; D may be TRBD1 (6 bases). CDR1 and CDR2 (germline): KGHDR, SFDVKD. V was pared by 4 bases and J by 6 bases, with 11 bases between. The CDR3 consists of 14 residues. CDR3 sequence: CATSETGKAGELFF. CDR3 nucleotide sequence: TGTGCCACCAGTGAAACAGGGAAGGCCGGGGAGCTGTTTTTT.

In this sample, this clonotype turned up a few times. The chain uses TRBV7-2 and TRBJ2-1; unclear D gene. The CDR3 is 15 residues long. With 5 bases removed from V and 10 bases from J, the gap between germline ends came to 21 bases. Germline lookup yields CDR1 SGHTA and CDR2 FQGNSA. Written as DNA, the CDR3 is TGTGCCAGCAGCCCCCCAGTGATCGGTCCGGCAGAGCAGTTCTTC. As protein: CASSPPVIGPAEQFF.